This T cell receptor (beta chain) was sequenced in a study of beta chain features in type 1 diabetes. At the level of the study: Analysis included roughly 100 million sorted cells drawn from all samples. Study-level points and caveats: It was among patients, rather than healthy donors, that naive, central memory and Treg TCRB repertoires appeared more similar. TCRB CDR3s were moderately but significantly shorter in Type 1 diabetes patients in all four CD4+ subsets.

The germline CDR1 and CDR2 sequences are SGHDT and YYEEEE. Trimming took 3 bases from V and 8 from J, leaving 9 bases between them. The length of the CDR3 is 12 residues. As every portion of the isolated RNA was reverse transcribed, the sequencing read expressed TCRB transcripts. Some clones are missing from TCRdb's copy, which holds only in-frame ones; the method was immunoSEQ multiplex PCR. The sample holds around 250,000 clones, more than 65% seen once. A few counts support this clone. Its antigen is still unknown. Purity exceeded 95% in all sorted populations. The chain couples TRBV5-6 to TRBJ2-1, with D hard to call. The receptor was derived from a man aged 30 to 39 in good health. Sequenced: naive CD4+ T cells from blood. CDR3 sequence reads: CASSYLGHEQFF. DNA for the CDR3: TGTGCCAGCAGCTACCTCGGTCATGAGCAGTTCTTC. Looking up the rest from reference TRBV5-6 and TRBJ2-1 gives the full variable domain: DAGVTQSPTHLIKTRGQQVTLRCSPKSGHDTVSWYQQALGQGPQFIFQYYEEEERQRGNFPDRFSGHQFPNYSSELNVNALLLGDSALYLCASSYLGHEQFFGPGTRLTVL.